These 3 T cell receptor beta chains were sequenced from one sample in a study of cytomegalovirus exposure and HLA in healthy donors. The primer mix had 60 Vbeta and 13 Jbeta primers. Some clones are missing from TCRdb's copy, which holds only in-frame ones; the method was immunoSEQ multiplex PCR. The table includes about 100,000 clones, over 70% detected once. The specimen sequenced was PBMCs. The receptors come from a middle-aged man in good health and CMV-seronegative.

The chain is built from TRBV7-3 and TRBJ1-2, with TRBD1 as a possible D gene (6 bases). V shed 5 bases and J shed 4 bases, with 26 bases lying between them. The CDR3 is 18 residues long. CDR1 and CDR2 from the germline V gene are SGHTA and FQGTGA. CDR3 residues: CASSVRDTQHPRGYGYTF. The CDR3, as DNA: TGTGCCAGCAGCGTTAGGGACACACAACACCCTCGGGGCTATGGCTACACCTTC.

V usage is TRBV7-9 and J usage is TRBJ2-5; maybe TRBD1 (7 bases). The CDR3 sequence is 17 residues long. Trimming removed 4 bases at V and 2 bases at J, with 20 bases between. The germline V gene encodes CDR1 SEHNR and CDR2 FQNEAQ (reference sequence). The CDR3 nucleotides are TGTGCCAGCAGCTCTAGGGGTGGAGGGGGCCTACAAGAGACCCAGTACTTC. It encodes CASSSRGGGGLQETQYF.

The rearrangement joins TRBV7-6 to TRBJ2-7; possibly TRBD2 for D (6 bases). Per germline, CDR1 SGHVS and CDR2 FNYEAQ. CDR3 length: 15 amino acids. V lost 1 base and J 1 base, leaving 11 bases between the germline ends. This CDR3 is CASSLGGTGSYEQYF. The CDR3 DNA reads as TGTGCCAGCAGCTTAGGCGGGACCGGTTCCTACGAGCAGTACTTC.